The sample holds a few counts of the clone carrying this TCR beta chain. These data belong to a study of blood T cell repertoires in COVID-19. Germline loops: CDR1 LNHDA, CDR2 SQIVND (reference sequence). Trimming took 7 bases from V and 5 from J; bases not matched to a gene: 5. The CDR3 has 15 amino acids. Using immunoSEQ multiplex PCR, the repertoire was profiled, and TCRdb retains in-frame clones only, with some absent. Altogether approximately 140,000 clones are present, about 80% being singletons, with the ten largest covering over 7.5%. This clonotype was obtained from a woman older than 75 in a cohort sampled during active or convalescent COVID-19. The sequencing sample was made of peripheral blood. This chain joins TRBV19 and TRBJ2-2, with 12 positions matching TRBD2. This CDR3 is CASTLAGGSTGELFF. CDR3 nucleotide sequence: TGTGCCAGTACCCTAGCGGGGGGGTCGACCGGGGAGCTGTTTTTT.